Listed below are T cell receptor beta chains from one sample, sequenced in a study of OX40 agonist ivuxolimab in advanced cancers. Sequencing was performed with immunoSEQ multiplex PCR; in TCRdb, only in-frame clones are kept and a portion is missing. Among more than 75,000 clones listed, about 88% were seen once. This sample comprised CD4+ or CD8+ T cells sorted from blood, obtained in a trial of the OX40 agonist ivuxolimab. These receptors were taken from an adult with an advanced solid tumor such as melanoma, head and neck, liver or kidney cancer. Each CDR3 is given with its conserved first and last residue. Each record gives: D gene, CDR3 length, J gene, clone size, V gene, CDR3 protein, CDR3 DNA. The D gene is left open where the match is weak. Rows give clone size only sometimes, using once, few, many, or a class for an expanded clone.

d_call: NA; cdr3_length: 14; j_call: TRBJ2-1; clone_size: NA; v_call: TRBV2; cdr3_aa: CASSEVAGANEQFF; cdr3_nt: TGTGCCAGCAGTGAAGTAGCTGGAGCCAATGAGCAGTTCTTC
d_call: NA; cdr3_length: 17; j_call: TRBJ1-1; clone_size: NA; v_call: TRBV7-9; cdr3_aa: CASSLSRWLQGGAEAFF; cdr3_nt: TGTGCCAGCAGCTTATCTCGATGGCTTCAAGGAGGAGCTGAAGCTTTCTTT
d_call: NA; cdr3_length: 15; j_call: TRBJ2-2; clone_size: NA; v_call: TRBV7-3; cdr3_aa: CASSLNGATTGELFF; cdr3_nt: TGTGCCAGCAGCTTAAATGGGGCGACGACCGGGGAGCTGTTTTTT
d_call: NA; cdr3_length: 15; j_call: TRBJ1-1; clone_size: NA; v_call: TRBV18; cdr3_aa: CASSPGGTANTEAFF; cdr3_nt: TGTGCCAGCTCACCGGGGGGGACGGCGAACACTGAAGCTTTCTTT
d_call: TRBD1; cdr3_length: 14; j_call: TRBJ2-1; clone_size: NA; v_call: TRBV7-2; cdr3_aa: CASSPRTGVGEQFF; cdr3_nt: TGTGCCAGCAGCCCACGGACAGGGGTTGGTGAGCAGTTCTTC
d_call: TRBD2; cdr3_length: 15; j_call: TRBJ2-1; clone_size: NA; v_call: TRBV28; cdr3_aa: CASRLTSGASNEQFF; cdr3_nt: TGTGCCAGCAGGCTAACGAGCGGGGCGAGCAATGAGCAGTTCTTC
d_call: TRBD2; cdr3_length: 17; j_call: TRBJ2-2; clone_size: NA; v_call: TRBV5-1; cdr3_aa: CASRPGLAGGQAGELFF; cdr3_nt: TGCGCCAGCAGACCCGGACTAGCGGGGGGGCAGGCCGGGGAGCTGTTTTTT
d_call: NA; cdr3_length: 14; j_call: TRBJ1-6; clone_size: NA; v_call: TRBV5-6; cdr3_aa: CASSLGRSGSPLHF; cdr3_nt: TGTGCCAGCAGCCTGGGACGGTCGGGCTCACCCCTCCACTTT
d_call: TRBD2; cdr3_length: 15; j_call: TRBJ2-3; clone_size: NA; v_call: TRBV7-7; cdr3_aa: CASSLGLAGTDTQYF; cdr3_nt: TGTGCCAGCAGCTTAGGACTAGCGGGCACAGATACGCAGTATTTT
d_call: TRBD1; cdr3_length: 15; j_call: TRBJ2-2; clone_size: NA; v_call: TRBV7-3; cdr3_aa: CASSSGQGLAGELFF; cdr3_nt: TGTGCCAGCAGCTCGGGACAGGGGCTGGCCGGGGAGCTGTTTTTT
d_call: NA; cdr3_length: 15; j_call: TRBJ2-2; clone_size: NA; v_call: TRBV7-7; cdr3_aa: CASSLRPKGTGELFF; cdr3_nt: TGTGCCAGCAGCTTACGCCCCAAGGGAACCGGGGAGCTGTTTTTT
d_call: NA; cdr3_length: 14; j_call: TRBJ1-5; clone_size: NA; v_call: TRBV2; cdr3_aa: CASSEAVKTEPQHF; cdr3_nt: TGTGCCAGCAGTGAGGCTGTTAAGACCGAGCCCCAGCATTTT
d_call: NA; cdr3_length: 14; j_call: TRBJ2-7; clone_size: NA; v_call: TRBV28; cdr3_aa: CASTSEQGSYEQYF; cdr3_nt: TGTGCCAGCACCTCGGAACAGGGTTCCTACGAGCAGTACTTC
d_call: TRBD2; cdr3_length: 16; j_call: TRBJ2-3; clone_size: NA; v_call: TRBV7-3; cdr3_aa: CASSPSGGAKRDTQYF; cdr3_nt: TGTGCCAGCAGCCCTAGCGGGGGGGCAAAGAGAGATACGCAGTATTTT
d_call: NA; cdr3_length: 13; j_call: TRBJ2-3; clone_size: NA; v_call: TRBV10-3; cdr3_aa: CATRGGVTDTQYF; cdr3_nt: TGTGCCACCCGGGGAGGCGTCACAGATACGCAGTATTTT
d_call: NA; cdr3_length: 14; j_call: TRBJ2-7; clone_size: NA; v_call: TRBV4-2; cdr3_aa: CASSNPGAAYEQYF; cdr3_nt: TGTGCCAGCAGCAACCCTGGGGCAGCATACGAGCAGTACTTC
d_call: NA; cdr3_length: 14; j_call: TRBJ1-1; clone_size: NA; v_call: TRBV6-1; cdr3_aa: CASRYRDGDTEAFF; cdr3_nt: TGTGCCAGCCGATACAGGGACGGGGACACTGAAGCTTTCTTT
d_call: NA; cdr3_length: 14; j_call: TRBJ2-1; clone_size: NA; v_call: TRBV7-8; cdr3_aa: CASSLRKAYNEQFF; cdr3_nt: TGTGCCAGCAGCTTACGGAAGGCCTACAATGAGCAGTTCTTC
d_call: TRBD2; cdr3_length: 18; j_call: TRBJ2-1; clone_size: NA; v_call: TRBV28; cdr3_aa: CASSTTSRLAGGRDEQFF; cdr3_nt: TGTGCCAGCAGCACTACTAGCCGACTAGCGGGGGGAAGGGATGAGCAGTTCTTC
d_call: NA; cdr3_length: 15; j_call: TRBJ1-1; clone_size: NA; v_call: TRBV5-1; cdr3_aa: CASSLPGGMNTEAFF; cdr3_nt: TGCGCCAGCAGCTTGCCTGGCGGAATGAACACTGAAGCTTTCTTT
d_call: NA; cdr3_length: 14; j_call: TRBJ1-4; clone_size: NA; v_call: TRBV10-3; cdr3_aa: CAISEGRGSEKLFF; cdr3_nt: TGTGCCATCAGTGAGGGCAGGGGAAGTGAAAAACTGTTTTTT
d_call: NA; cdr3_length: 15; j_call: TRBJ2-3; clone_size: NA; v_call: TRBV4-3; cdr3_aa: CASSQDPPPTDTQYF; cdr3_nt: TGCGCCAGCAGCCAAGATCCTCCACCAACAGATACGCAGTATTTT
d_call: TRBD2; cdr3_length: 15; j_call: TRBJ2-1; clone_size: NA; v_call: TRBV19; cdr3_aa: CASRTTSGILHEQFF; cdr3_nt: TGTGCCAGTAGAACGACTAGCGGGATATTGCATGAGCAGTTCTTC
d_call: NA; cdr3_length: 13; j_call: TRBJ1-4; clone_size: NA; v_call: TRBV5-1; cdr3_aa: CASSRVIREKLFF; cdr3_nt: TGCGCCAGCAGCAGGGTGATTCGGGAAAAACTGTTTTTT
d_call: NA; cdr3_length: 11; j_call: TRBJ2-5; clone_size: NA; v_call: TRBV20-1; cdr3_aa: CSARARETQYF; cdr3_nt: TGCAGTGCTAGAGCCCGCGAGACCCAGTACTTC
d_call: NA; cdr3_length: 16; j_call: TRBJ2-2; clone_size: NA; v_call: TRBV7-2; cdr3_aa: CASSVTSESNTGELFF; cdr3_nt: TGTGCCAGCAGCGTCACTAGTGAATCGAACACCGGGGAGCTGTTTTTT
d_call: NA; cdr3_length: 13; j_call: TRBJ1-2; clone_size: NA; v_call: TRBV2; cdr3_aa: CASGALGGYGYTF; cdr3_nt: TGTGCCAGCGGGGCTTTAGGAGGCTATGGCTACACCTTC
d_call: NA; cdr3_length: 16; j_call: TRBJ1-2; clone_size: NA; v_call: TRBV4-3; cdr3_aa: CASSQDRVQNVGGYTF; cdr3_nt: TGCGCCAGCAGCCAAGATCGGGTCCAGAACGTTGGTGGCTACACCTTC
d_call: NA; cdr3_length: 16; j_call: TRBJ1-1; clone_size: NA; v_call: TRBV6-5; cdr3_aa: CASSYDGDVPNTEAFF; cdr3_nt: TGTGCCAGCAGTTACGACGGGGATGTTCCGAACACTGAAGCTTTCTTT
d_call: NA; cdr3_length: 13; j_call: TRBJ2-6; clone_size: once; v_call: TRBV6-5; cdr3_aa: CASRSTGANVLTF; cdr3_nt: TGTGCCAGCAGATCGACTGGGGCCAACGTCCTGACTTTC
d_call: NA; cdr3_length: 15; j_call: TRBJ2-1; clone_size: once; v_call: TRBV7-3; cdr3_aa: CASSFYLSSYNEQFF; cdr3_nt: TGTGCCAGCAGCTTTTATCTCAGCTCCTACAATGAGCAGTTCTTC
d_call: NA; cdr3_length: 13; j_call: TRBJ2-5; clone_size: NA; v_call: TRBV18; cdr3_aa: CASSPPVVETQYF; cdr3_nt: TGTGCCAGCTCACCACCCGTAGTAGAGACCCAGTACTTC
d_call: TRBD1; cdr3_length: 16; j_call: TRBJ1-2; clone_size: NA; v_call: TRBV11-2; cdr3_aa: CASSFTGTAHNYGYTF; cdr3_nt: TGTGCCAGCAGCTTTACCGGGACAGCTCATAACTATGGCTACACCTTC
d_call: NA; cdr3_length: 14; j_call: TRBJ2-5; clone_size: NA; v_call: TRBV5-4; cdr3_aa: CASSSTGYQETQYF; cdr3_nt: TGTGCCAGCAGCTCCACAGGTTACCAAGAGACCCAGTACTTC
d_call: NA; cdr3_length: 15; j_call: TRBJ2-1; clone_size: NA; v_call: TRBV27; cdr3_aa: CASSPRRPANNEQFF; cdr3_nt: TGTGCCAGCAGTCCCCGACGGCCGGCAAACAATGAGCAGTTCTTC
d_call: TRBD1; cdr3_length: 14; j_call: TRBJ2-2; clone_size: NA; v_call: TRBV10-3; cdr3_aa: CAIRTGGGVGELFF; cdr3_nt: TGTGCCATCAGGACAGGGGGAGGTGTCGGGGAGCTGTTTTTT
d_call: NA; cdr3_length: 15; j_call: TRBJ1-5; clone_size: NA; v_call: TRBV27; cdr3_aa: CASSPKPAFHQPQHF; cdr3_nt: TGTGCCAGCAGTCCGAAACCGGCGTTTCATCAGCCCCAGCATTTT
d_call: NA; cdr3_length: 15; j_call: TRBJ1-1; clone_size: NA; v_call: TRBV7-6; cdr3_aa: CASSNQQGRNTEAFF; cdr3_nt: TGTGCCAGCAGCAACCAGCAGGGGCGGAACACTGAAGCTTTCTTT
d_call: NA; cdr3_length: 11; j_call: TRBJ2-7; clone_size: once; v_call: TRBV6-5; cdr3_aa: CASSNSYEQYF; cdr3_nt: TGTGCCAGCAGTAACTCCTACGAGCAGTACTTC
d_call: TRBD1; cdr3_length: 16; j_call: TRBJ1-2; clone_size: NA; v_call: TRBV7-9; cdr3_aa: CASSLADRGPRGGYTF; cdr3_nt: TGTGCCAGCAGCTTAGCGGACAGGGGGCCTAGAGGTGGCTACACCTTC
d_call: NA; cdr3_length: 13; j_call: TRBJ2-7; clone_size: once; v_call: TRBV18; cdr3_aa: CASSPDLSSGQYF; cdr3_nt: TGTGCCAGCTCACCAGACTTGTCCTCGGGGCAGTACTTC